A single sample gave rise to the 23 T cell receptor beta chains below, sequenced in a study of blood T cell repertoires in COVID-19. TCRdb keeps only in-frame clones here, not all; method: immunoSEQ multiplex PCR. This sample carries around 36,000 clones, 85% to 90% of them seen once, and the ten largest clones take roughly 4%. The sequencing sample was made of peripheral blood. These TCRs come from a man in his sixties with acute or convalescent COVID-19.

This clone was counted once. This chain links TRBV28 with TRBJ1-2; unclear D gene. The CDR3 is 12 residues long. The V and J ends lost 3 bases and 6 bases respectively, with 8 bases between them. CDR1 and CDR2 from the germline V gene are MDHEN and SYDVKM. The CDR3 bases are TGTGCCAGCAGTTTTGGCAGAAATGGCTACACCTTC. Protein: CASSFGRNGYTF.

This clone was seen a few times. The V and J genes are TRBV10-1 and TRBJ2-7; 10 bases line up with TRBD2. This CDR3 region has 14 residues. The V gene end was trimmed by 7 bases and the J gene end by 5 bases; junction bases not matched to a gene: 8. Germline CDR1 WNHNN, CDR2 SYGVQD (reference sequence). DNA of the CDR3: TGCGCCAGCACTAAGCGGGAGGGCCCCCACGAGCAGTACTTC. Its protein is CASTKREGPHEQYF.

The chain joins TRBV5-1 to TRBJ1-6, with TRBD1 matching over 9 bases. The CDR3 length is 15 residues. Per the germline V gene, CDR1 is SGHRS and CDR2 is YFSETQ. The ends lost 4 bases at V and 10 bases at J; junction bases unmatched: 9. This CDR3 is CASSAGQGSGSPLHF. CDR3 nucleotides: TGCGCCAGCAGCGCCGGACAGGGGTCAGGGTCACCCCTCCACTTT.

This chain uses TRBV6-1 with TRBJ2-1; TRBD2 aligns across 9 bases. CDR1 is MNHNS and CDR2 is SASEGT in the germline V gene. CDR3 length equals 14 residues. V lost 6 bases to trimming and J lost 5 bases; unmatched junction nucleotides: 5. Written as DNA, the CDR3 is TGTGCCAGCAGGTCTAGCGGGATCAACAATGAGCAGTTCTTC. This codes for CASRSSGINNEQFF.

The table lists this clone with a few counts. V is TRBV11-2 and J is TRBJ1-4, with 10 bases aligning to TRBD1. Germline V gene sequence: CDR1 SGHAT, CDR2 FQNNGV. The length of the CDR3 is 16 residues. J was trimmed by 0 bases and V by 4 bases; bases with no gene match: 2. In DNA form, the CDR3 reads TGTGCCAGCAGCTGGGACAGGGGAGCAACTAATGAAAAACTGTTTTTT. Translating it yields CASSWDRGATNEKLFF.

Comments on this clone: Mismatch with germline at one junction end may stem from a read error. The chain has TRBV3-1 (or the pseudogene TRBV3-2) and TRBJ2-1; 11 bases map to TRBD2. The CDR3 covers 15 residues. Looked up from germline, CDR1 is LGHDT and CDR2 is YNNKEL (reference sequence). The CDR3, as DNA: TGTGCCAGCGGCCAGAGACTAGCGGGATCAATGAAGCAGTTCTTC. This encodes CASGQRLAGSMKQFF.

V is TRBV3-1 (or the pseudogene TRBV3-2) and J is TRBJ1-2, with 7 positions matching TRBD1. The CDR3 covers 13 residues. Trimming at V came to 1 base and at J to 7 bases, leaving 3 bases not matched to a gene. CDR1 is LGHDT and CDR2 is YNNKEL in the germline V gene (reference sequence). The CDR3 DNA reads TGTGCCAGCAGCCAAGTGGAGGGGGCTGGCTACACCTTC. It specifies CASSQVEGAGYTF.

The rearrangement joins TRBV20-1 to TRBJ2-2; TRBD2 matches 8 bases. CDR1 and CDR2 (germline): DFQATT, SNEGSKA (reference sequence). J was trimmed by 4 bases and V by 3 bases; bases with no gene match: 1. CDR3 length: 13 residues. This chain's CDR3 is CSASLAGTGELFF. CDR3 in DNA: TGCAGTGCTAGTCTAGCGGGCACCGGGGAGCTGTTTTTT.

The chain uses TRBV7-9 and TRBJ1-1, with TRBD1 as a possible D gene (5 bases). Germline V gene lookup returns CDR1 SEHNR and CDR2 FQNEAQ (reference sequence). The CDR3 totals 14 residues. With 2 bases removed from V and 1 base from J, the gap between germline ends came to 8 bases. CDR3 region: CASSLPGPNTEAFF. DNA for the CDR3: TGTGCCAGCAGCTTACCAGGGCCGAACACTGAAGCTTTCTTT.

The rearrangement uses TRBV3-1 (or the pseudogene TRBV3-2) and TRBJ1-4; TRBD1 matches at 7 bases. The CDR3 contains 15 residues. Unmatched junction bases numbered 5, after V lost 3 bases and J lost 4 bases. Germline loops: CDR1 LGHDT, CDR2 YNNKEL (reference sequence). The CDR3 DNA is TGTGCCAGCAGCCAGATACAGGGGAATAATGAAAAACTGTTTTTT. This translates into CASSQIQGNNEKLFF.

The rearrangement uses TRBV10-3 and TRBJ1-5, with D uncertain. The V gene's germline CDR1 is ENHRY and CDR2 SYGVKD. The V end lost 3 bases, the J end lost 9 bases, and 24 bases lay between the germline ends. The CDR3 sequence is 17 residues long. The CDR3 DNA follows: TGTGCCATCAGTGACCCCTTAGCCGGTCTCTCACGAGGGCCCCAGCATTTT. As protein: CAISDPLAGLSRGPQHF.

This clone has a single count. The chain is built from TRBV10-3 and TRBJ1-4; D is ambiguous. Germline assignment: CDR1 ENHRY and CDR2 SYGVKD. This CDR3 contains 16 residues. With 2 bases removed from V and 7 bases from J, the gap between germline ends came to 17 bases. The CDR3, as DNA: TGTGCCATCAGTGAGCGGGGTAAAGGGCTATCTGAAAAACTGTTTTTT. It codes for CAISERGKGLSEKLFF.

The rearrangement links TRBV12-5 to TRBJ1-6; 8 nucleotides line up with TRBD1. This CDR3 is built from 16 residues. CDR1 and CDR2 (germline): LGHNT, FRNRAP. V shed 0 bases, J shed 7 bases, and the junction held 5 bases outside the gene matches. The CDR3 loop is CASGLVGGTGNSPLHF. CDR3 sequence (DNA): TGTGCTAGTGGTTTGGTGGGGGGGACAGGAAATTCACCCCTCCACTTT.

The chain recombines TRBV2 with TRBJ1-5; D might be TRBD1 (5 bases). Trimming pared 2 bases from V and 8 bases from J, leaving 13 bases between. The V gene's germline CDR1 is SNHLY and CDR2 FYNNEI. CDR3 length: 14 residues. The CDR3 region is CASSENAGGEPQHF. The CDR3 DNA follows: TGTGCCAGCAGTGAAAACGCCGGGGGTGAGCCCCAGCATTTT.

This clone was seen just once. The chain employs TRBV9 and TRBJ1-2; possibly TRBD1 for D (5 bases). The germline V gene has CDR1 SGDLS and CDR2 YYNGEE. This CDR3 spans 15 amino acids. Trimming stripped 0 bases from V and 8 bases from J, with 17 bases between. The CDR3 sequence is CASSVGSGWVGGYTF. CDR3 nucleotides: TGTGCCAGCAGCGTAGGATCAGGGTGGGTTGGAGGCTACACCTTC.

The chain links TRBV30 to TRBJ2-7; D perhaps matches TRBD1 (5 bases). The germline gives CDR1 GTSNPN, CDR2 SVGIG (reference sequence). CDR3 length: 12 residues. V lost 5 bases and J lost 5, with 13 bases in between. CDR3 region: CAWGAGLDEQYF. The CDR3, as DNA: TGTGCCTGGGGGGCAGGGCTCGACGAGCAGTACTTC. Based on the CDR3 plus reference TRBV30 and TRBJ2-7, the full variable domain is SQTIHQWPATLVQPVGSPLSLECTVEGTSNPNLYWYRQAAGRGLQLLFYSVGIGQISSEVPQNLSASRPQDRQFILSSKKLLLSDSGFYLCAWGAGLDEQYFGPGTRLTVT.

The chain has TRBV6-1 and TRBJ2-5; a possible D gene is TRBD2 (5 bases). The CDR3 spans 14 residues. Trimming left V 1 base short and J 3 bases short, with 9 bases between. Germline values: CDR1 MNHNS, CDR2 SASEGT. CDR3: CASSEGRREETQYF. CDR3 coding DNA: TGTGCCAGCAGTGAAGGAAGGCGGGAAGAGACCCAGTACTTC.

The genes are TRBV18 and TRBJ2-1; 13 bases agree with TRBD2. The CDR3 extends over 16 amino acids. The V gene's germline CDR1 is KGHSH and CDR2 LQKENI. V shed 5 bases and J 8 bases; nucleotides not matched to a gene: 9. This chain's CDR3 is CASSSRTSGGGDEQFF. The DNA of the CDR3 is TGTGCCAGCTCATCAAGAACTAGCGGGGGGGGTGATGAGCAGTTCTTC.

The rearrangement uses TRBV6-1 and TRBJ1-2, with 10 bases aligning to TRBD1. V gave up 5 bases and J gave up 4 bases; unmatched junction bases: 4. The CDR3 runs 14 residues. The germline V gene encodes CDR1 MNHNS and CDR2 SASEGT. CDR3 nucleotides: TGTGCCAGCAGTCCCGGGACAGGGGTCTATGGCTACACCTTC. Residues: CASSPGTGVYGYTF.

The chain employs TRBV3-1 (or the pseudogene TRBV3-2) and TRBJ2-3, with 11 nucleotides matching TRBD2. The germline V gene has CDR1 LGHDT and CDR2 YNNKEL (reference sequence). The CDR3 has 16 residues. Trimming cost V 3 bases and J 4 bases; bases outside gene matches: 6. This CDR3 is CASSQQLAGGADTQYF. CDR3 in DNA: TGTGCCAGCAGCCAGCAATTAGCGGGGGGGGCAGATACGCAGTATTTT.

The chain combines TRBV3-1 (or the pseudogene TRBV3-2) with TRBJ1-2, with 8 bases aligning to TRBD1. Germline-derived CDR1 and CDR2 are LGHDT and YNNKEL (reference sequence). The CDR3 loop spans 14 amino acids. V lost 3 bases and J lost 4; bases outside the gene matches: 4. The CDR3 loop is CASSHRDRSYGYTF. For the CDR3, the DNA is TGTGCCAGCAGCCACCGGGACAGGAGCTATGGCTACACCTTC.

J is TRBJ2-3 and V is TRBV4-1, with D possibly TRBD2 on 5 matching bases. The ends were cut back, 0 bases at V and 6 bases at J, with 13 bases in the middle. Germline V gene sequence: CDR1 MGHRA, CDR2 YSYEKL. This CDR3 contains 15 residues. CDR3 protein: CASSQDEGSWDTQYF. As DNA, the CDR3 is TGCGCCAGCAGCCAAGATGAGGGTAGCTGGGATACGCAGTATTTT.

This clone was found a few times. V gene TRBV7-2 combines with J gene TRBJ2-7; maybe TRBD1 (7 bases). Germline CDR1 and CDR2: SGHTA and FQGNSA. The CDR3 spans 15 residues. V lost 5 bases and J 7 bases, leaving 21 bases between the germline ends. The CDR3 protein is CASSPTPPSGGEQYF. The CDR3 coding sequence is TGTGCCAGCAGCCCAACGCCCCCTTCAGGGGGGGAGCAGTACTTC.